This TCR beta chain was observed in a study of T cells expressing NK-cell markers. Across the whole study: Repertoire data for TCR beta were derived from sorted T cells (CD3+CD56+NKG2C+, CD3+CD56+NKG2C- and CD3+CD56-NKG2C+). Whole-study findings and limits: Dominant NKG2C+ clonotype frequencies of roughly 1.0-7.0% of CD8+ T cells were measured in over five donors. The leading position in the CD3+CD56-NKG2C+ fraction of several donors also went to these clonotypes.

The CDR3 spans 15 residues. Germline V gene sequence: CDR1 SGHNT, CDR2 YYREEE (reference sequence). With respect to this clonotype: Its antigen is as yet unknown.

As the method of synthesis, 5'RACE template switching with UMIs yielded TCR beta cDNA. TCRdb re-called the 5' RACE reads and gives one entry per CDR3 protein, without DNA. Reported are more than 400,000 distinct CDR3 sequences; the ten largest clones contain 7.3%. This clonotype originated in a woman between 18 and 70 years old in good health. The sample consisted of blood T cells: a sorted CD56 or NKG2C T cell subset, CD4+ or CD8+ T cells, or bulk PBMC T cells (not recorded which). The gene calls are TRBV5-4 and TRBJ2-1; absent DNA, TCRdb's TRBD2 call cannot be checked. The CDR3 protein is CASSWNVDWSREQFF.